The rows below give T cell receptor beta chains drawn from one sample of a study of T cells in localized non-small cell lung cancer. The protocol was immunoSEQ multiplex PCR, while the TCRdb copy is restricted to in-frame clones and leaves out a portion. Seen here are about 72,000 clones, around four fifths observed once, and the top ten hold 13%. This specimen consisted of peripheral blood, obtained before any cancer treatment. The receptors were gathered from a female donor of 60 years or more with stage I lung adenocarcinoma. The CDR3 runs from the conserved cysteine through the conserved F or W. D genes are given only for firm matches. Rows may omit the clone size; those that give it use once, few, many or a size class.

once	11	-	TRBV20-1	TRBJ2-3	CSAGPGDTQYF	TGCAGTGCTGGCCCGGGTGATACGCAGTATTTT
-	15	-	TRBV9	TRBJ2-1	CASSARGEWDNEQFF	TGTGCCAGCAGCGCCCGTGGGGAGTGGGACAATGAGCAGTTCTTC
-	16	TRBD2	TRBV7-9	TRBJ2-3	CASSLELAGSTDTQYF	TGTGCCAGCAGCTTAGAACTAGCGGGGAGCACAGATACGCAGTATTTT
-	15	-	TRBV11-1	TRBJ1-4	CASSLLGLPNEKLFF	TGTGCCAGCAGTCTTCTCGGTCTCCCTAATGAAAAACTGTTTTTT
-	14	-	TRBV6-1	TRBJ1-1	CASSNLQGNTEAFF	TGTGCCAGCAGTAATTTACAGGGAAACACTGAAGCTTTCTTT
-	18	-	TRBV7-2	TRBJ1-3	CASSSQPQVQGGRDTIYF	TGTGCCAGCAGCTCACAGCCTCAGGTACAGGGCGGACGAGACACCATATATTTT
once	16	TRBD1	TRBV7-2	TRBJ2-4	CASSLDRGLAKNIQYF	TGTGCCAGCAGCTTAGACAGGGGGCTGGCCAAAAACATTCAGTACTTC
-	15	-	TRBV6-1	TRBJ1-2	CASSVAASANYGYTF	TGTGCCAGCAGTGTCGCGGCCTCCGCTAACTATGGCTACACCTTC
once	13	-	TRBV19	TRBJ1-1	CASSIGGATEAFF	TGTGCCAGTAGTATAGGAGGGGCTACTGAAGCTTTCTTT
-	15	-	TRBV18	TRBJ2-2	CASSPTWKNTGELFF	TGTGCCAGCTCACCGACATGGAAGAACACCGGGGAGCTGTTTTTT
-	16	-	TRBV6-5	TRBJ2-7	CASSYSSSGLFYEQYF	TGTGCCAGCAGTTACTCCTCGAGCGGGTTGTTCTACGAGCAGTACTTC
-	16	TRBD1	TRBV30	TRBJ1-1	CAWSVPGGLLATEAFF	TGTGCCTGGAGTGTACCAGGGGGCCTACTTGCCACTGAAGCTTTCTTT
-	15	-	TRBV19	TRBJ1-2	CASSERDTSFYGYTF	TGTGCCAGTAGTGAAAGGGACACTTCCTTCTATGGCTACACCTTC
-	11	-	TRBV30	TRBJ2-1	CAWSVYAEQFF	TGTGCCTGGAGTGTCTACGCCGAGCAGTTCTTC
-	14	-	TRBV9	TRBJ2-3	CASSDGGYSDTQYF	TGTGCCAGCAGCGACGGGGGTTACTCAGATACGCAGTATTTT
-	13	-	TRBV21-1	TRBJ1-5	CASSKVHSQPQHF	TGTGCCAGCAGCAAAGTTCACAGTCAGCCCCAGCATTTT
few	15	-	TRBV6-5	TRBJ1-3	CASARQPDSGNTIYF	TGTGCCAGCGCCAGGCAGCCGGACTCTGGAAACACCATATATTTT
-	13	-	TRBV29-1	TRBJ1-1	CSVVERANTEAFF	TGCAGCGTTGTGGAGCGGGCGAACACTGAAGCTTTCTTT
once	16	-	TRBV11-2	TRBJ1-2	CASSRVHGQSLGGYTF	TGTGCCAGCAGCCGTGTCCATGGACAGTCGTTGGGTGGCTACACCTTC
-	15	TRBD2	TRBV7-3	TRBJ2-3	CASSRKLAGSDTQYF	TGTGCCAGCAGCCGTAAATTAGCGGGAAGTGATACGCAGTATTTT
-	13	TRBD1	TRBV19	TRBJ1-1	CASSQGIDTEAFF	TGTGCCAGCTCACAGGGGATAGACACTGAAGCTTTCTTT
-	14	-	TRBV11-1	TRBJ2-1	CASSSRVTYNEQFF	TGTGCCAGCAGCTCGAGGGTTACCTACAATGAGCAGTTCTTC
-	13	TRBD1	TRBV10-3	TRBJ1-2	CAVRQGDGYGYTF	TGTGCCGTACGACAGGGGGACGGCTATGGCTACACCTTC
-	19	-	TRBV5-6	TRBJ1-5	CASSLAPNIGGQSNQPQHF	TGTGCCAGCAGCCTGGCCCCTAACATCGGGGGGCAAAGCAATCAGCCCCAGCATTTT
-	15	-	TRBV14	TRBJ1-2	CASSQGVGRNYGYTF	TGTGCCAGCAGCCAAGGGGTAGGTCGGAACTATGGCTACACCTTC
few	15	-	TRBV9	TRBJ1-3	CASSVGGISGNTIYF	TGTGCCAGCAGCGTAGGCGGGATCTCTGGAAACACCATATATTTT
-	13	-	TRBV7-2	TRBJ1-1	CASSLIQSSEAFF	TGTGCCAGCAGCTTAATCCAGAGCTCTGAAGCTTTCTTT
-	15	-	TRBV19	TRBJ2-1	CASSIRGGPYNEQFF	TGTGCCAGTAGTATTAGGGGTGGGCCCTACAATGAGCAGTTCTTC
few	15	TRBD1	TRBV2	TRBJ1-5	CASSVLGGNNQPQHF	TGTGCCAGCAGTGTGTTAGGGGGCAACAATCAGCCCCAGCATTTT
-	15	TRBD2	TRBV5-1	TRBJ2-1	CASSSSSGRPVEQFF	TGCGCCAGCAGCTCCTCTAGCGGGAGGCCAGTTGAGCAGTTCTTC
-	14	-	TRBV5-1	TRBJ2-3	CASSEGINTDTQYF	TGCGCCAGCAGCGAGGGAATTAACACAGATACGCAGTATTTT
-	17	TRBD1	TRBV7-9	TRBJ2-1	CASSPAGRTGAYNEQFF	TGTGCCAGCAGCCCCGCTGGAAGGACAGGGGCTTACAATGAGCAGTTCTTC
-	12	-	TRBV10-2	TRBJ1-2	CASSKQNYGYTF	TGCGCCAGCAGTAAACAGAACTATGGCTACACCTTC
-	13	-	TRBV18	TRBJ1-5	CASSPQENQPQHF	TGTGCCAGCTCACCCCAAGAGAATCAGCCCCAGCATTTT
-	14	-	TRBV5-4	TRBJ1-2	CASRMQGTWGGYTF	TGTGCCAGCAGGATGCAAGGGACTTGGGGGGGCTACACCTTC
-	12	TRBD1	TRBV10-3	TRBJ2-7	CAMSGTGDEQYF	TGTGCCATGTCCGGGACAGGGGACGAGCAGTACTTC
-	13	-	TRBV30	TRBJ1-2	CAWSPDGDYGYTF	TGTGCCTGGAGCCCAGATGGGGACTATGGCTACACCTTC
-	15	-	TRBV25-1	TRBJ2-1	CASSESGGAYNEQFF	TGTGCCAGCAGTGAATCGGGGGGCGCCTACAATGAGCAGTTCTTC
-	13	-	TRBV5-4	TRBJ1-1	CASRDGAGDEAFF	TGTGCCAGCAGGGACGGGGCAGGGGATGAAGCTTTCTTT
-	11	-	TRBV20-1	TRBJ2-5	CSARVGETQYF	TGCAGTGCTAGAGTGGGGGAGACCCAGTACTTC
-	14	-	TRBV19	TRBJ2-5	CASITIAGQGTQYF	TGTGCCAGTATTACCATAGCGGGACAGGGGACCCAGTACTTC
-	15	-	TRBV11-3	TRBJ2-1	CASSLGAGKHNEQFF	TGTGCCAGCAGCTTAGGGGCGGGAAAGCACAATGAGCAGTTCTTC
-	13	TRBD1	TRBV7-9	TRBJ1-5	CASSRGLNQPQHF	TGTGCCAGCAGCAGGGGGCTGAATCAGCCCCAGCATTTT
-	13	-	TRBV10-3	TRBJ1-1	CAIRKTLNTEAFF	TGTGCCATCAGGAAGACTTTGAACACTGAAGCTTTCTTT
once	15	TRBD2	TRBV6-5	TRBJ2-5	CASSSSGGAWETQYF	TGTGCCAGCAGTTCTAGCGGGGGGGCCTGGGAGACCCAGTACTTC
-	14	-	TRBV14	TRBJ1-3	CASSRGSSGNTIYF	TGTGCCAGCAGCAGGGGATCCTCTGGAAACACCATATATTTT
few	14	TRBD2	TRBV10-3	TRBJ2-1	CAISPGTSVDEQFF	TGTGCCATCAGCCCCGGGACTAGCGTCGATGAGCAGTTCTTC
-	13	-	TRBV7-7	TRBJ2-1	CASSLDSFNEQFF	TGTGCTAGCAGCTTAGATAGCTTCAATGAGCAGTTCTTC
-	14	-	TRBV6-1	TRBJ1-1	CASSGTYMNTEAFF	TGTGCCAGCAGTGGGACATATATGAACACTGAAGCTTTCTTT